This T cell receptor (beta chain) was identified in a study of tumor and adjacent non-tumor tissue in lung cancer. Study-wide context: Patients comprised eleven to twelve adenocarcinoma, a couple of squamous cell carcinoma and 1 small cell lung cancer.

A modified ARM-PCR protocol with three rounds of nested PCR amplified TCRbeta. Using its own MiXCR run on the multiplex PCR reads, TCRdb lists one record per CDR3 protein. This table has roughly 81,000 distinct CDR3 sequences, roughly two thirds appearing once. The CDR3 runs to 14 residues. Overall study results and limits: Significantly higher TCR diversity was found in tumor than normal lung.

With respect to this clonotype: Antigen specificity is unknown. Sequence at one end of the junction differs from germline and may be a read error.

RNA was extracted from bulk tissue without any cell sorting. The sequence was obtained from a man aged 65 to 79 with non-small cell lung cancer. The specimen sequenced was lung tumor tissue. The chain has TRBV12-3 or TRBV12-4 and TRBJ2-3; maybe TRBD1 (6 bases). CDR3 sequence: CGSSFEGGTDTQYF. DNA of the CDR3: TGTGGCAGCAGTTTTGAGGGGGGCACAGATACGCAGTATTTT.